The text below deals with one T cell receptor (beta chain). In the study's own analysis: Amplification of reference gene primers provided the estimated nucleated cell counts. Sequenced by immunoSEQ multiplex PCR; TCRdb stores in-frame clones only, minus some. The V and J calls and clone size are taken from that table; D and trimming were inferred from the DNA. The top ten hold 7.5% to 8% of the sample, which has under 150,000 clones, approximately 88% seen once. The sample comes from a study of blood T cell repertoires in COVID-19. Across the study: PBMCs, B-cell-depleted T cells, or T cells were the source of the cDNA or gDNA that made up the material.

Trimming removed 5 bases from V and 2 bases from J, with 13 bases in between. The CDR3 totals 14 residues. From germline, CDR1 is SGHRS and CDR2 YFSETQ. Source material: peripheral blood. The clonotype was recovered from a man in his fifties or sixties with acute or convalescent COVID-19. The chain employs TRBV5-1 and TRBJ2-5; TRBD1 is a possible D gene (6 bases). This CDR3 reads CASSWGPGQETQYF. The DNA of the CDR3 is TGCGCCAGCAGTTGGGGGCCGGGGCAAGAGACCCAGTACTTC.